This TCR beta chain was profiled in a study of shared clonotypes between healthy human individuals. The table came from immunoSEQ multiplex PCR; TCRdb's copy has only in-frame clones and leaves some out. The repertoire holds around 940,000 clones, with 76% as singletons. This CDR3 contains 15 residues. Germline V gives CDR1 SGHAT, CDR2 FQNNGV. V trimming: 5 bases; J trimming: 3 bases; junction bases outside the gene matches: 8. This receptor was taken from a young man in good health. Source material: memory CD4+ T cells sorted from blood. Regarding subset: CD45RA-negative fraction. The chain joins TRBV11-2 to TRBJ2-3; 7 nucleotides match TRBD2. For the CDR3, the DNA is TGTGCCAGCAGCCCACTAGCGCTCGGGACAGATACGCAGTATTTT. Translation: CASSPLALGTDTQYF.